Below, 23 T cell receptor beta chains from the same sample are listed, as sequenced in a study of cytomegalovirus exposure and HLA in healthy donors. Generated by immunoSEQ multiplex PCR, the TCRdb table keeps only in-frame clones and is missing some. This table has 50,000 to 65,000 clones, roughly nine tenths appearing once. Sequencing input: PBMCs. The receptors shown here come from a woman under 30 in good health and CMV-seropositive.

The chain recombines TRBV4-1 with TRBJ1-5; D gene unclear. CDR3 length: 14 amino acids. The germline V gene encodes CDR1 MGHRA and CDR2 YSYEKL. Deletions cut 1 base from V and 6 bases from J, with 10 bases between. The CDR3 is CASSQAGRAQPQHF. The CDR3 DNA reads as TGCGCCAGCAGCCAAGCCGGGAGGGCTCAGCCCCAGCATTTT.

The rearrangement uses TRBV28 and TRBJ1-5; TRBD1 matches 7 bases. The CDR3 covers 13 residues. Germline V gene data show CDR1 as MDHEN and CDR2 as SYDVKM. The V and J ends lost 8 bases and 5 bases, in that order; junction bases with no gene match: 6. DNA for the CDR3: TGTGCCAGCGCCGGGACAGATTATCAGCCCCAGCATTTT. The encoded protein is CASAGTDYQPQHF.

DNA for the CDR3: TGCGCCAGCAGCGCCGGGACAGGGGGCTCTCTTAGCTCCTACAATGAGCAGTTCTTC. This translates into CASSAGTGGSLSSYNEQFF. The V call is TRBV5-1, the J call TRBJ2-1; 12 bases match TRBD1. Trimming took 4 bases from V and 0 from J; bases not matched to a gene: 11. The V gene's germline CDR1 is SGHRS and CDR2 YFSETQ. CDR3 length: 19 residues.

The genes are TRBV6-1 and TRBJ2-3, with D perhaps matching TRBD1 (6 bases). Looked up from germline, CDR1 is MNHNS and CDR2 is SASEGT. The CDR3 contains 16 residues. V was trimmed by 4 bases and J by 0 bases, leaving 14 bases between them. For the CDR3, the DNA is TGTGCCAGCAGTGGGACAGCATTAAGGAGCACAGATACGCAGTATTTT. It specifies CASSGTALRSTDTQYF.

CDR3 coding DNA: TGCGCCAGCAGCCTTAGGACTAGCGGATACAATGAGCAGTTCTTC. As protein: CASSLRTSGYNEQFF. V is TRBV4-3 and J is TRBJ2-1; 10 bases agree with TRBD2. V lost 4 bases and J lost 4; bases outside the gene matches: 4. Germline V gene data show CDR1 as LGHNA and CDR2 as YSLEER. CDR3 size: 15 residues.

The chain is built from TRBV28 and TRBJ1-5, with a tentative D call TRBD1 (5 bases). Germline values: CDR1 MDHEN, CDR2 SYDVKM. The V and J ends lost 8 bases and 0 bases respectively, with 14 bases between them. The length of the CDR3 is 15 residues. The CDR3 DNA sequence: TGTGCCAGCGGAACTGGGACTCTTAGCAATCAGCCCCAGCATTTT. Translated: CASGTGTLSNQPQHF.

The chain couples TRBV6-1 to TRBJ1-3; unclear D gene. The V gene's germline CDR1 is MNHNS and CDR2 SASEGT. V lost 5 bases and J lost 0, with 8 bases in between. CDR3 length: 14 amino acids. The CDR3 coding sequence is TGTGCCAGCAGTCCACAGATCTCTGGAAACACCATATATTTT. Amino acid sequence: CASSPQISGNTIYF.

The sample holds one count of this clone. V and J are TRBV9 and TRBJ1-1; no clear D. The CDR3 is made up of 13 amino acids. The V end was cut by 3 bases, the J end by 5 bases, with 11 bases between. Germline V gene sequence: CDR1 SGDLS, CDR2 YYNGEE. The CDR3 DNA follows: TGTGCCAGCAGCGCGATGGGAGGGACTGAAGCTTTCTTT. Encoded protein: CASSAMGGTEAFF.

The chain employs TRBV2 and TRBJ1-2, with unresolved D. This CDR3 comprises 16 residues. V gave up 3 bases and J gave up 2 bases, with 16 bases separating them. Germline V CDR1 and CDR2: SNHLY, FYNNEI. The chain's CDR3 is CASSEPTDWENYGYTF. In nucleotides, the CDR3 is TGTGCCAGCAGTGAGCCCACCGACTGGGAGAACTATGGCTACACCTTC.

V and J are TRBV9 and TRBJ2-1; D call uncertain. The CDR3 has 14 amino acids. The germline CDR1 and CDR2 sequences are SGDLS and YYNGEE. Trimming shortened V by 3 bases and J by 6 bases, and 13 bases separated the two germline ends. As DNA, the CDR3 is TGTGCCAGCAGCGCCCCCACGGTTGGCAATGAGCAGTTCTTC. The encoded protein is CASSAPTVGNEQFF.

This rearrangement joins TRBV11-2 to TRBJ2-7, with D tentatively TRBD2 (6 bases). Germline CDR1 reads SGHAT; CDR2 reads FQNNGV. The CDR3 is 14 residues long. V was shortened by 3 bases and J by 3 bases, with 12 bases between the two germline ends. The chain's CDR3 is CASSFGTSHYEQYF. The CDR3 DNA sequence: TGTGCCAGCAGCTTCGGGACTTCACACTACGAGCAGTACTTC. Based on the CDR3 plus reference TRBV11-2 and TRBJ2-7, the full variable domain is EAGVAQSPRYKIIEKRQSVAFWCNPISGHATLYWYQQILGQGPKLLIQFQNNGVVDDSQLPKDRFSAERLKGVDSTLKIQPAKLEDSAVYLCASSFGTSHYEQYFGPGTRLTVT.

This clone appeared a few times. This chain joins TRBV6-1 and TRBJ2-7, with D uncertain. CDR3 length: 12 amino acids. Germline CDR1 reads MNHNS; CDR2 reads SASEGT. V lost 1 base and J lost 12, with 13 bases in between. The CDR3, as DNA: TGTGCCAGCAGTGAAGGAATCGCGGTCGGGTACTTC. Translating gives CASSEGIAVGYF.

Concerning this clone: Sequence at one end of the junction differs from germline and may be a read error. This sample also contains other DNA sequences that code for the same CDR3. The V and J genes are TRBV7-2 and TRBJ2-7, with 9 bases identical to TRBD1. This CDR3 region has 14 residues. CDR1 is SGHTA, CDR2 FQGNSA, per germline. This chain's CDR3 is CASSSPGQGYEQYF. The CDR3 nucleotides read TGCGCCAGCAGCTCTCCGGGACAGGGCTACGAGCAGTACTTC.

The chain recombines TRBV4-2 with TRBJ2-2; 7 nucleotides line up with TRBD1. Trimming removed 0 bases from V and 4 bases from J; junction bases left unmatched: 2. In germline, CDR1 is LGHNA, CDR2 YNFKEQ. The CDR3 length is 15 residues. The CDR3 DNA is TGTGCCAGCAGCCAAGATGGGGACAGCACCGGGGAGCTGTTTTTT. Residues: CASSQDGDSTGELFF.

The chain is built from TRBV7-9 and TRBJ2-3, with 7 bases lining up with TRBD1. The V gene's germline CDR1 is SEHNR and CDR2 FQNEAQ (reference sequence). The CDR3 consists of 16 residues. V shed 0 bases and J 3 bases; nucleotides not matched to a gene: 6. The CDR3: CASSLAIGGETDTQYF. CDR3 coding DNA: TGTGCCAGCAGCTTAGCTATAGGGGGCGAGACAGATACGCAGTATTTT.

V and J are TRBV6-1 and TRBJ1-6; TRBD1 agrees at 7 bases. Per germline, CDR1 MNHNS and CDR2 SASEGT. The trim removed 10 bases at V and 13 bases at J, leaving 19 bases unmatched. This CDR3 has 15 residues. The chain's CDR3 is CATQNADRASSPLHF. Here the CDR3 DNA reads TGTGCCACCCAAAACGCCGACAGGGCGTCGAGCCCCCTCCACTTT.

The V and J genes are TRBV6-5 and TRBJ2-5; 9 bases agree with TRBD2. After removal of 8 bases from V and 5 bases from J, the junction contained 9 bases not matched to a gene. CDR1 is MNHEY, CDR2 SVGAGI, per germline. This CDR3 contains 14 residues. The CDR3 region has the DNA TGTGCCAGCGGGCCAGCGGGGGGAGTGGAGACCCAGTACTTC. This sequence encodes CASGPAGGVETQYF.

The genes are TRBV5-1 and TRBJ2-5, with 10 bases that match TRBD2. The J segment lost 3 bases and the V segment lost 1 base, leaving 3 bases of the junction unmatched. Germline V CDR1 and CDR2: SGHRS, YFSETQ. CDR3 length: 15 residues. The CDR3 DNA follows: TGCGCCAGCAGCTTGTTCCTAGCGGGGGAAGAGACCCAGTACTTC. Its protein product is CASSLFLAGEETQYF.

This sequence joins TRBV6-5 and TRBJ1-2; possible D gene TRBD1, 6 bases. CDR3 length equals 14 residues. V lost 2 bases, J lost 2 bases, and 9 bases lay in between. The V gene's germline CDR1 is MNHEY and CDR2 SVGAGI. CDR3 nucleotides: TGTGCCAGCAGTTACCGGCAGGGGAACTATGGCTACACCTTC. Protein sequence: CASSYRQGNYGYTF.

The chain carries TRBV4-3 and TRBJ2-3, with D uncertain. Trimming left V 3 bases short and J 3 bases short, with 7 bases between. In germline, CDR1 is LGHNA, CDR2 YSLEER. This CDR3 spans 13 amino acids. CDR3 DNA sequence: TGCGCCAGCAGCCAGAGCCTTACAGATACGCAGTATTTT. Encoded protein: CASSQSLTDTQYF.

In its sample, this clone was seen once. The rearrangement uses TRBV2 and TRBJ2-1; unclear D gene. The CDR3 is 11 amino acids. Germline V lookup: CDR1 SNHLY, CDR2 FYNNEI. V shed 6 bases and J shed 5 bases, with 5 bases lying between them. CDR3 sequence: CASRRHNEQFF. CDR3 bases: TGTGCCAGCAGGAGGCACAATGAGCAGTTCTTC.

The CDR3 region has the DNA TGTGCCAGCAGGACAGACAGACCTGAAGCTTTCTTT. Amino acids: CASRTDRPEAFF. The chain couples TRBV2 to TRBJ1-1; the D gene is possibly TRBD1 (5 bases). The V and J ends lost 6 bases and 6 bases respectively, with 11 bases between them. This CDR3 is 12 amino acids long. From germline, CDR1 is SNHLY and CDR2 FYNNEI.

The chain employs TRBV5-1 and TRBJ2-3; TRBD1 might be the D (5 bases). Looked up from germline, CDR1 is SGHRS and CDR2 is YFSETQ. The CDR3 totals 16 residues. V was clipped by 4 bases and J by 0 bases, with 15 bases between them. The CDR3 here is CASSGDSLSSTDTQYF. CDR3 nucleotide sequence: TGCGCCAGCAGCGGAGACAGCCTCTCTAGCACAGATACGCAGTATTTT.